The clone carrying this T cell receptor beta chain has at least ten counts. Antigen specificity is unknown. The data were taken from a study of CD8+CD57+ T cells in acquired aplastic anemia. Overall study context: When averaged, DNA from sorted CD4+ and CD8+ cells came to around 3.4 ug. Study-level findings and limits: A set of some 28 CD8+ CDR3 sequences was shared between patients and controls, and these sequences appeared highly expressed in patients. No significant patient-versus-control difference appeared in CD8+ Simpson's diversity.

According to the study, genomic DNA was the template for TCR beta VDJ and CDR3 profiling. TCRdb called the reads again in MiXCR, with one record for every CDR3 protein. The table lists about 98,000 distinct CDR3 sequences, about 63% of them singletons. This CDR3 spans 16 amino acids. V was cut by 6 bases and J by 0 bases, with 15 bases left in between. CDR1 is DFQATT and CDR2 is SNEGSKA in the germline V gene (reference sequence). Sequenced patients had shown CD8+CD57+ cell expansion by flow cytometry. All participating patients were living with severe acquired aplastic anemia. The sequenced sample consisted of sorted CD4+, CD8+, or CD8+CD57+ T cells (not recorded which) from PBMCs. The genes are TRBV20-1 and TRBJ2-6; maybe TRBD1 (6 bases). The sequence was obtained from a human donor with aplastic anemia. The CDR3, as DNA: TGCAGTGCCCTACTTGTGACAGGCTCTGGGGCCAACGTCCTGACTTTC. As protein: CSALLVTGSGANVLTF.